This T cell receptor (beta chain) was sequenced during a study of patients and donors after allogeneic stem cell transplantation. MiXCR was run by TCRdb on the RT-PCR reads, yielding one entry per CDR3 protein. The table records about a million distinct CDR3 sequences, approximately 19% of them present only once. The receptor's source is a human donor who was either an allogeneic HSCT recipient or a stem cell or donor lymphocyte infusion donor (not recorded which). It is not recorded whose cells these are; they may come from a transplant donor. Source material: blood, either unsorted or a sorted T cell fraction (not recorded which).

CDR3 protein: CASTYNPGQLYGYTF. The CDR3 nucleotides are TGTGCCAGCACCTACAACCCGGGACAGCTATATGGCTACACCTTC. The V call is TRBV9, the J call TRBJ1-2, with TRBD1 matching over 7 bases. J gave up 5 bases and V 6 bases, and 13 bases lay outside the gene matches. The CDR3 has 15 amino acids. From germline, CDR1 is SGDLS and CDR2 YYNGEE.